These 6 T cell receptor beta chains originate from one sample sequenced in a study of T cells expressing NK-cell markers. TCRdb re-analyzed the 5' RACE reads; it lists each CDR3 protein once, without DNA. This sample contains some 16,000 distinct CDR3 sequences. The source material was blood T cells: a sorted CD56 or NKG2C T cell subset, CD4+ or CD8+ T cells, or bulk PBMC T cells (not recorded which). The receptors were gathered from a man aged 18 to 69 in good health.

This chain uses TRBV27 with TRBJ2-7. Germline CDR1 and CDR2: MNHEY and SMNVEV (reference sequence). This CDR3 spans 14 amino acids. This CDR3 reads CASYAWGRSYEQYF.

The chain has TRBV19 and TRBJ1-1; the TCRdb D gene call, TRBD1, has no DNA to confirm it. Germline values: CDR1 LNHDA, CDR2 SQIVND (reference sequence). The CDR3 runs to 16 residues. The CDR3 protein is CASNGGDTTWDTEAFF.

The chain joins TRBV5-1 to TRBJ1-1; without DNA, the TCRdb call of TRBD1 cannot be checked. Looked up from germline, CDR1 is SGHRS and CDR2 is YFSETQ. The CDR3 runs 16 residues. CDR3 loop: CASSLGWGQGGTEAFF.

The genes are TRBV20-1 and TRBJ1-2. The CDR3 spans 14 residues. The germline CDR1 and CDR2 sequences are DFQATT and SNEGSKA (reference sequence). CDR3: CSARVRAVSYGYTF.

The CDR3 loop is CASSLVGTRGGLRTGELFF. The genes are TRBV7-6 and TRBJ2-2; as DNA is missing, the TRBD1 call by TCRdb cannot be tested. The V gene's germline CDR1 is SGHVS and CDR2 FNYEAQ. The CDR3 is 19 amino acids.

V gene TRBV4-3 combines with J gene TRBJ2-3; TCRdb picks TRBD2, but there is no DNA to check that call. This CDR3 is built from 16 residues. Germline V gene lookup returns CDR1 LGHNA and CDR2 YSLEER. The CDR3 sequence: CASSQDLAGGADTQYF.